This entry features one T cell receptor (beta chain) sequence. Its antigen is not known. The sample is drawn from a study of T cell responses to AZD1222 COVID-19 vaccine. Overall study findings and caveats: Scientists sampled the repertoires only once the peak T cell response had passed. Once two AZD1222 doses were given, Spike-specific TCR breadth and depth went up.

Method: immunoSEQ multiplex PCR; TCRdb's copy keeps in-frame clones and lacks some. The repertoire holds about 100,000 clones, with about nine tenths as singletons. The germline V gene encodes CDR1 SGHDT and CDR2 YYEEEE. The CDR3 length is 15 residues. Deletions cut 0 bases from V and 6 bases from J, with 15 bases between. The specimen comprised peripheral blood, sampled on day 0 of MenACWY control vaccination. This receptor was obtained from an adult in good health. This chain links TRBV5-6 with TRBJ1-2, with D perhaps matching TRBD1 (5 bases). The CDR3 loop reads CASSLVEGLGNGYTF. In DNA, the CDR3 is TGTGCCAGCAGCTTGGTGGAGGGGTTGGGGAATGGCTACACCTTC. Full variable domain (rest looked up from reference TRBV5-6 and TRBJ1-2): DAGVTQSPTHLIKTRGQQVTLRCSPKSGHDTVSWYQQALGQGPQFIFQYYEEEERQRGNFPDRFSGHQFPNYSSELNVNALLLGDSALYLCASSLVEGLGNGYTFGSGTRLTVV.